This T cell receptor (beta chain) stems from a study of cytomegalovirus exposure and HLA in healthy donors. Study in general: As released early, the data held about 85 million unique TCRs from HLA-typed donors.

Comment on this clone: Antigen unknown.

Germline V gene lookup returns CDR1 MNHEY and CDR2 SVGAGI. The V end was cut by 2 bases, the J end by 8 bases, with 12 bases between. The CDR3 is made up of 13 amino acids. Findings of the study overall: There were 150 to 200 TCR beta chains listed as cytomegalovirus-associated. TCR beta chain V- and J-gene trimming was linked, in a later analysis, to a missense variant in DCLRE1C. Whilst most TCR sequences proved rare, a subset of public TCRs occurred across many donors.

This PCR relied on a set of 60 Vbeta primers and 13 Jbeta primers. TCRdb keeps only in-frame clones here, not all; method: immunoSEQ multiplex PCR. The sample consists of about 98,000 clones, around 80% of them appearing once. This clonotype was sampled from a man between 60 and 70 years old in good health and CMV-seropositive. This sequence joins TRBV6-5 and TRBJ1-2; unclear D gene. Sequencing used PBMCs. The CDR3 region is CASSYNPGGGYTF. CDR3 DNA: TGTGCCAGCAGTTACAACCCGGGCGGGGGCTACACCTTC.